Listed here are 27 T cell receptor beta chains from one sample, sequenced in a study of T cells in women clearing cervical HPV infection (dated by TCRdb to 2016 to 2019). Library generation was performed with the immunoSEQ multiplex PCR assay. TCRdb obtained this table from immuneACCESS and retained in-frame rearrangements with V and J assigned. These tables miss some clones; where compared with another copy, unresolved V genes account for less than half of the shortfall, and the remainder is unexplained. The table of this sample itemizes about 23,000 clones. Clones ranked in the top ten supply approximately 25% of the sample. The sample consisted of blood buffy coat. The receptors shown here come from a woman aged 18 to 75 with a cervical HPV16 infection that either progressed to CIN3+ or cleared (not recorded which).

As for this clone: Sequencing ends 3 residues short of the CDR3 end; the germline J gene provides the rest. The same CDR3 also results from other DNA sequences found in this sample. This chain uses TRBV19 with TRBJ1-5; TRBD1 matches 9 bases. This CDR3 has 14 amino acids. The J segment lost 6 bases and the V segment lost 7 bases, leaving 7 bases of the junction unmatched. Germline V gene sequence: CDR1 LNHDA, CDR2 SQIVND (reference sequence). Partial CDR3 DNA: TGTGCCAGTACCAAACAGGGGGCTGGTCAGCCC. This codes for CASTKQGAGQP. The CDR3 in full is CASTKQGAGQPQHF.

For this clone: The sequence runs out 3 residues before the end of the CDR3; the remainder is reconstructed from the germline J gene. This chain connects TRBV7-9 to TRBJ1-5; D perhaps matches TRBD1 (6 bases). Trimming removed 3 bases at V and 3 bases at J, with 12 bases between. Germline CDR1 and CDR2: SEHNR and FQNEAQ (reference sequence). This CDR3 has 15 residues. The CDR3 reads CASSFGTGPNQPQHF. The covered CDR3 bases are TGTGCCAGCAGCTTCGGTACAGGGCCCAATCAGCCC.

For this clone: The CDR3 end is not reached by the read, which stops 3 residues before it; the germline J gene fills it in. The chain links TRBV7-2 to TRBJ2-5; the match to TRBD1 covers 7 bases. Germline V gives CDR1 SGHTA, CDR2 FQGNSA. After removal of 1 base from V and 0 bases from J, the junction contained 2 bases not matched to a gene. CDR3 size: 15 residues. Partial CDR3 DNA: TGTGCCAGCAGCTTAGGGGACAGCCACCAAGAGACC. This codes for CASSLGDSHQET. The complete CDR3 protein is CASSLGDSHQETQYF.

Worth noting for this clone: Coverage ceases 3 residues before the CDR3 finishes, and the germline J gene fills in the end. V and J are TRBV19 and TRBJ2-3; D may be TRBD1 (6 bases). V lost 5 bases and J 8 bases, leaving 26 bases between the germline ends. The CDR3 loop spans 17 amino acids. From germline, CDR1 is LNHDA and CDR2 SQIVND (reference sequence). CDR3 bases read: TGTGCCAGTAGTTCCGACCGACAGGCCACACGATCGGGTACG. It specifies CASSSDRQATRSGT. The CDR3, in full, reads CASSSDRQATRSGTQYF.

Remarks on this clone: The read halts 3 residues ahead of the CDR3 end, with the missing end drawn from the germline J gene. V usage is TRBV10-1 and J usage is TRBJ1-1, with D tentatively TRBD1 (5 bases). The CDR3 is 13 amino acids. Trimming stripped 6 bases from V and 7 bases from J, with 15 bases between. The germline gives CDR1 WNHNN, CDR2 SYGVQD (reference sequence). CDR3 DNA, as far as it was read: TGCGCCAGCAGCCAGGCGACAACAGGTGAA. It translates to CASSQATTGE. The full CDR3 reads CASSQATTGEAFF.

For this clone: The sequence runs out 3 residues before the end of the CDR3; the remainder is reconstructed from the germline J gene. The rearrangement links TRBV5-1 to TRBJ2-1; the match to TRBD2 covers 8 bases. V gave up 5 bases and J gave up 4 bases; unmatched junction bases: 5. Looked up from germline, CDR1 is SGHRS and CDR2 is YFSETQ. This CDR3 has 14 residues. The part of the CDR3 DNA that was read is TGCGCCAGCAGGTTAGCGGGGAATTACAATGAG. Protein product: CASRLAGNYNE. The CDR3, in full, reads CASRLAGNYNEQFF.

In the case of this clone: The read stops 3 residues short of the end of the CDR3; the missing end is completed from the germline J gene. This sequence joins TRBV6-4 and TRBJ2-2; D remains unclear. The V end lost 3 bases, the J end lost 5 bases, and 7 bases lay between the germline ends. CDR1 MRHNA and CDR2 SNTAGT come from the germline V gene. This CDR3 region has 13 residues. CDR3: CASSESQTGELFF. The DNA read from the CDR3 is TGTGCCAGCAGTGAATCCCAAACCGGGGAG.

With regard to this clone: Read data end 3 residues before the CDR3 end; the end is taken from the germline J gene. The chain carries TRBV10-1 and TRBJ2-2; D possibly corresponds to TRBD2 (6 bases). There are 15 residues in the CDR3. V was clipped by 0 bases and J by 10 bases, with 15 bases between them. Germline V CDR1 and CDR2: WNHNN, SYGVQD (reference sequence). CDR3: CASSESPRGGLELFF. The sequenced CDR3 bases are TGCGCCAGCAGTGAGTCCCCCCGGGGAGGTCTGGAG.

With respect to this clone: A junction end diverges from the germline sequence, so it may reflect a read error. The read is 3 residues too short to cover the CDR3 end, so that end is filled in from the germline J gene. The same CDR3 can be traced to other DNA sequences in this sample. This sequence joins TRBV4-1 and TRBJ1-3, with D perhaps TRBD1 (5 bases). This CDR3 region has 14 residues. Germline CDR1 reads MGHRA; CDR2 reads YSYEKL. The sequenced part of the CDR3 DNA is TGCGCCAGCAGCCAAGCAGGGAATGGAAACACA. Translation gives CASSQAGNGNT. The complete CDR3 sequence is CASSQAGNGNTIYF.

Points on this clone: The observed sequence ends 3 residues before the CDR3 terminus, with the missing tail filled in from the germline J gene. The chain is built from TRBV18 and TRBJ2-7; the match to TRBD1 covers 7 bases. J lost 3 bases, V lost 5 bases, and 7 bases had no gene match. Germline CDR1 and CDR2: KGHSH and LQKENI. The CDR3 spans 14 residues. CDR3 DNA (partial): TGTGCCAGCTCAGGAACAGGGGTTGGCTACGAG. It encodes CASSGTGVGYE. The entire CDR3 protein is CASSGTGVGYEQYF. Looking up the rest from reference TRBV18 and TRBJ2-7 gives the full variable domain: NAGVMQNPRHLVRRRGQEARLRCSPMKGHSHVYWYRQLPEEGLKFMVYLQKENIIDESGMPKERFSAEFPKEGPSILRIQQVVRGDSAAYFCASSGTGVGYEQYFGPGTRLTVT.

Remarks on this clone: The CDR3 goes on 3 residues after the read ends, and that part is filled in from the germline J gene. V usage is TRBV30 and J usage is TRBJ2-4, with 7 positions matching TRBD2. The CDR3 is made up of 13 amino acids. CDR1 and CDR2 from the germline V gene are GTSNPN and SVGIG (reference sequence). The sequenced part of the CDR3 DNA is TGTGCCTGGAGTTGGGGGGGTAACTATGGT. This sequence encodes CAWSWGGNYG. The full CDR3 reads CAWSWGGNYGQYF.

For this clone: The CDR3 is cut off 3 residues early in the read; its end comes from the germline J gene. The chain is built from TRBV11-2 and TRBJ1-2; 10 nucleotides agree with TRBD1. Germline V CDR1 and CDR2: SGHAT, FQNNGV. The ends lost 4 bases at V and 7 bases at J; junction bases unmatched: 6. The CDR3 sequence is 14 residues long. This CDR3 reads CASSSDRGLFGYTF. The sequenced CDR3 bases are TGTGCCAGCAGCTCCGACAGGGGGCTGTTTGGC.

The sequenced CDR3 bases are TGCAGTGCTAGAGATCGGTCGGGGGGAATACAGCCC. Protein product: CSARDRSGGIQP. The full CDR3 protein is CSARDRSGGIQPQHF. The V call is TRBV20-1, the J call TRBJ1-5; possible D gene TRBD1, 5 bases. Sequencing ends 3 residues short of the CDR3 end; the germline J gene provides the rest. Between the trimmed V and J ends, which lost 0 bases and 7 bases, there was a span of 16 bases. The germline gives CDR1 DFQATT, CDR2 SNEGSKA (reference sequence). CDR3 length equals 15 residues.

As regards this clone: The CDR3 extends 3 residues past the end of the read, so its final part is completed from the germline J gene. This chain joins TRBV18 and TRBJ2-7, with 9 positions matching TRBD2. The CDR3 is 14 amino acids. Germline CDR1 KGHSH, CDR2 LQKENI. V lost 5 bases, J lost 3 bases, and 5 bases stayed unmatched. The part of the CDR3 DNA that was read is TGTGCCAGCTCATTGCCTAGCGGGAACTACGAG. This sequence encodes CASSLPSGNYE. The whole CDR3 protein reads CASSLPSGNYEQYF.

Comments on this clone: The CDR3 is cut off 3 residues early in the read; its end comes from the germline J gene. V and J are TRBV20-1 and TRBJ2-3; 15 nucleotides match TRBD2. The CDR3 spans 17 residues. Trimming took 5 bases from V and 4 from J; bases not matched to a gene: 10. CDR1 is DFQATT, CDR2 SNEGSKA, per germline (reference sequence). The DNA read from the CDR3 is TGCAGTGCTGAACCCGGGACTAGCGGGAGGTGGGCAGATACG. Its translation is CSAEPGTSGRWADT. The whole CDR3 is CSAEPGTSGRWADTQYF.

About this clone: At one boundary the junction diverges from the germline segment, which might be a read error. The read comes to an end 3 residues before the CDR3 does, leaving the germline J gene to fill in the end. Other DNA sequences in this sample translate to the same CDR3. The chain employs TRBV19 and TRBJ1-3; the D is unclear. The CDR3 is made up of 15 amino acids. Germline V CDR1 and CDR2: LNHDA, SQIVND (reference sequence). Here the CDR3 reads CASSIDGGDGNTIYF. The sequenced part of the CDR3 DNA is TGTGCCAGTAGTATAGATGGCGGGGATGGAAACACT. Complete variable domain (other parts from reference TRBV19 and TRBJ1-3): DGGITQSPKYLFRKEGQNVTLSCEQNLNHDAMYWYRQDPGQGLRLIYYSQIVNDFQKGDIAEGYSVSREKKESFPLTVTSAQKNPTAFYLCASSIDGGDGNTIYFGEGSWLTVV.

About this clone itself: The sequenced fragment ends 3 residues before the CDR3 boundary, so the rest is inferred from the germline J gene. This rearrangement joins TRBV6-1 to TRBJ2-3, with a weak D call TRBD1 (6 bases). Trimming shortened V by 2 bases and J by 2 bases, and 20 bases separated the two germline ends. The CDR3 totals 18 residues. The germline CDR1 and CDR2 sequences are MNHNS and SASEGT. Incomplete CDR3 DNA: TGTGCCAGCAGTGAACCCATACAGGGAAGTAGTCCCACAGATACG. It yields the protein CASSEPIQGSSPTDT. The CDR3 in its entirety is CASSEPIQGSSPTDTQYF.

The part of the CDR3 DNA that was read is TGCGCCAGCAGCCACCTACTGACCGGGACAGGGGGCTCCGATGAA. This gives the protein CASSHLLTGTGGSDE. The entire CDR3 is CASSHLLTGTGGSDEAFF. This sequence joins TRBV5-1 and TRBJ1-1, with TRBD1 matching over 12 bases. Read coverage stops 3 residues before the CDR3 terminus; the germline J gene supplies the remainder. The CDR3 has 18 residues. V shed 4 bases, J shed 7 bases, and the junction held 17 bases outside the gene matches. Germline-derived CDR1 and CDR2 are SGHRS and YFSETQ.

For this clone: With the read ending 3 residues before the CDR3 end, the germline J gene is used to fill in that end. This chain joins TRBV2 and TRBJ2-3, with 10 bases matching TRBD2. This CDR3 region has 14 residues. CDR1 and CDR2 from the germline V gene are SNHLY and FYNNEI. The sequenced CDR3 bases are TGTGCCAGCAGGGAAAGCGGGGGGGCCGGGACG. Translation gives CASRESGGAGT. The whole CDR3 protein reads CASRESGGAGTQYF.

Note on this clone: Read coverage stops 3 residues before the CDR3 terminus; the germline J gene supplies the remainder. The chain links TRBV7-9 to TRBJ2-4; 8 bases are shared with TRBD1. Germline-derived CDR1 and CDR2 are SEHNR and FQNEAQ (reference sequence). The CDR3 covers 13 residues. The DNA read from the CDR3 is TGTGCCAGCAGCTTTGGGACAGGTGTGGTT. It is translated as CASSFGTGVV. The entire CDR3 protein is CASSFGTGVVQYF.

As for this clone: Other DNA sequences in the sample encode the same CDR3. The sequenced CDR3 bases are TGTGCCAGCACCGAATCCAGATCGATTTACCAGCCC. Translating gives CASTESRSIYQP. The full CDR3 is CASTESRSIYQPQHF. The chain carries TRBV6-2 or TRBV6-3 and TRBJ1-5; no clear D gene. The CDR3 end lies 3 residues beyond the end of the read and is filled in from the germline J gene. Germline-derived CDR1 and CDR2 are MNHEY and SVGEGT. The CDR3 consists of 15 residues. V lost 7 bases and J 7 bases, leaving 20 bases between the germline ends.

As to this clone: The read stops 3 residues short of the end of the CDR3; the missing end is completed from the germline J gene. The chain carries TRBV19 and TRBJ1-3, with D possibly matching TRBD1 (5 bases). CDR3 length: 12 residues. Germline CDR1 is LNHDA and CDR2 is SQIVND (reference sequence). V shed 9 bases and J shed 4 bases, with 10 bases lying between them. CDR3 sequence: CASSTDGNTIYF. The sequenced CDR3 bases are TGTGCCAGCTCGACAGACGGAAACACC. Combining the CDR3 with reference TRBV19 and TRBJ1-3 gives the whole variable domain DGGITQSPKYLFRKEGQNVTLSCEQNLNHDAMYWYRQDPGQGLRLIYYSQIVNDFQKGDIAEGYSVSREKKESFPLTVTSAQKNPTAFYLCASSTDGNTIYFGEGSWLTVV.

Here the CDR3 reads CASSQELAGGASRPEAFF. The DNA read from the CDR3 is TGCGCCAGCAGCCAAGAATTGGCAGGGGGCGCTTCGCGTCCTGAA. V gene TRBV4-1 combines with J gene TRBJ1-1; 8 bases are a match to TRBD1. The read ends 3 residues before the CDR3 terminus; that terminus is restored from the germline J gene. CDR1 MGHRA and CDR2 YSYEKL come from the germline V gene. CDR3 length: 18 residues. V shed 0 bases, J shed 6 bases, and the junction held 15 bases outside the gene matches.

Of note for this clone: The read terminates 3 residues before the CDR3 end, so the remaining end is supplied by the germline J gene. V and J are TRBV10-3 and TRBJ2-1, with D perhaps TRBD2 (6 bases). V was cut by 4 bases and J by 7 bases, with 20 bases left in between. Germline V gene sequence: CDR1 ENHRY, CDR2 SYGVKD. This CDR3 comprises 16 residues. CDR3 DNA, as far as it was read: TGTGCCATCAGTGGCGGGATCGGACGGGTGGGGAATGAG. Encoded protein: CAISGGIGRVGNE. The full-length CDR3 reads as CAISGGIGRVGNEQFF.

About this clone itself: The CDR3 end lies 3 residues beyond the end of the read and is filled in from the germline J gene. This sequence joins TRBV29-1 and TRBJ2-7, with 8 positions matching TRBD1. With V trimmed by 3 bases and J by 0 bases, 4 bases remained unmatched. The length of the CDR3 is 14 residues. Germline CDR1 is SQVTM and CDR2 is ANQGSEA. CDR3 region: CSVDGQGNSYEQYF. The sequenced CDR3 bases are TGCAGCGTTGACGGACAGGGTAACTCCTACGAG.

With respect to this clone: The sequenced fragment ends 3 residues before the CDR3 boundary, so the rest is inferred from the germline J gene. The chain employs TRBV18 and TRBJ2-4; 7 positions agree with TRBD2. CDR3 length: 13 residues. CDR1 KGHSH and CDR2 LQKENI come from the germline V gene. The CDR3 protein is CASSLGEGNGQYF. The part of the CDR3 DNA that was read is TGTGCCAGCTCACTCGGGGAGGGAAATGGT.

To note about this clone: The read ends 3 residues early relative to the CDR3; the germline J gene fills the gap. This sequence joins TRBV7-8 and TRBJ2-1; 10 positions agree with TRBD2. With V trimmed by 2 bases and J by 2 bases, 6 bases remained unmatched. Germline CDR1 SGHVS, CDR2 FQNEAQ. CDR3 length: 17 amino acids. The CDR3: CASSLRLAGLTYNEQFF. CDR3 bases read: TGTGCCAGCAGCTTAAGACTAGCGGGTTTAACCTACAATGAG.